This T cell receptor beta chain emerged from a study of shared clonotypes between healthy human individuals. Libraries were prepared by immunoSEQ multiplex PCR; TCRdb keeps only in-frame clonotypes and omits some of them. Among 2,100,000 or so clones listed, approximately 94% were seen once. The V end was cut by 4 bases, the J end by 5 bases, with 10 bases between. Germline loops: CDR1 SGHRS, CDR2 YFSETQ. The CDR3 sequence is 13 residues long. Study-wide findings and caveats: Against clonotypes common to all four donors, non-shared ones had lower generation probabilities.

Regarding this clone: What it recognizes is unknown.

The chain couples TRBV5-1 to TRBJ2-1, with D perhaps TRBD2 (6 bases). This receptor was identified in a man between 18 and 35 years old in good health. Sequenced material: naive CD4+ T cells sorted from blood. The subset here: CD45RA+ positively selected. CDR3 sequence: CASSTGLNNEQFF. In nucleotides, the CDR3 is TGCGCCAGCAGCACGGGACTTAACAATGAGCAGTTCTTC.